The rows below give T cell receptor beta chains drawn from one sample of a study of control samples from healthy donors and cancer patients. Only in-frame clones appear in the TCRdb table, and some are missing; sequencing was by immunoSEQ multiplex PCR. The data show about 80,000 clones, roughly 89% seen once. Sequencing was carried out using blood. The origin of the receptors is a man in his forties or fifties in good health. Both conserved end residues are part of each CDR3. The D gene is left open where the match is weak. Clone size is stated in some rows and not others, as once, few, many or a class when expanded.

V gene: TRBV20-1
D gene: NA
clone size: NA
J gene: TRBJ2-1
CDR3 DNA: TGCAGTGCTAGTATTGTCGAGCGGCTCCACAATGAGCAGTTCTTC
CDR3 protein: CSASIVERLHNEQFF

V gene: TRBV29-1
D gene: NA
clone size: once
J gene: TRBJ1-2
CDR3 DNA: TGCAGCGTTGAAGGGGGCTCGGACTATGGCTACACCTTC
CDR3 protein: CSVEGGSDYGYTF

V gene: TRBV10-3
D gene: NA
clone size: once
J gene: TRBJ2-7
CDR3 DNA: TGTGCCACAGGGGAATGGGACGAGCAGTACTTC
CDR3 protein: CATGEWDEQYF

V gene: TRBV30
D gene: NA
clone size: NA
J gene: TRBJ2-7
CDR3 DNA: TGTGCCTGGAGAGTGTCGGGGGCGCACGAGCAGTACTTC
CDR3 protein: CAWRVSGAHEQYF

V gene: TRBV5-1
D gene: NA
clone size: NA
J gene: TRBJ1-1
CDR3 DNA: TGCGCCAGCAGCTTGGACCGCCTCGGGGGGGCTCGGGCTTTCTTT
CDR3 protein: CASSLDRLGGARAFF

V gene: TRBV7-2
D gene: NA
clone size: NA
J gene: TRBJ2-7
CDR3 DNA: TGTGCCAGCAGCTTCCCGGGACAAGGGCAGTACTTC
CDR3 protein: CASSFPGQGQYF

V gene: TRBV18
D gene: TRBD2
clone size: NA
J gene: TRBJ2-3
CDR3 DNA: TGTGCCAGCTCACCGACTAGCGGGGACGGGACAGATACGCAGTATTTT
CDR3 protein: CASSPTSGDGTDTQYF

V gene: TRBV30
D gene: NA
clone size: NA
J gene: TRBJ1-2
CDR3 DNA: TGTGCCTGGAGTTTGGGGATCAACTATGGCTACACCTTC
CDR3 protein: CAWSLGINYGYTF

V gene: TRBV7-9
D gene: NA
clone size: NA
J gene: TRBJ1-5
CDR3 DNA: TGTGCCAGCAGCTTGTCCGTCGGCCAGCCCCAGCATTTT
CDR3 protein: CASSLSVGQPQHF

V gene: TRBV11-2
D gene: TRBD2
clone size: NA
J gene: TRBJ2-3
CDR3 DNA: TGTGCCAGCAGCTTAGCCGAGACTAGCGGGGTTACCACAGATACGCAGTATTTT
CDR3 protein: CASSLAETSGVTTDTQYF

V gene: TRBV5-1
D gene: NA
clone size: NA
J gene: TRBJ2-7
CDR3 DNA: TGCGCCAGCAGCTTAGCCGGGACCGGAGCCGGACCCTACGAGCAGTACTTC
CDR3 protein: CASSLAGTGAGPYEQYF

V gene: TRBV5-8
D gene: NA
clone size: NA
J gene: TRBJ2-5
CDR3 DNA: TGTGCCAGCAGCTTCGGGATAGACAGAGGAGAGACCCAGTACTTC
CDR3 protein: CASSFGIDRGETQYF

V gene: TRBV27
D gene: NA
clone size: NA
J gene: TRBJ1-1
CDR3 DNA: TGTGCCAGCAGGGGAGGGGAGAACACTGAAGCTTTCTTT
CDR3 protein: CASRGGENTEAFF

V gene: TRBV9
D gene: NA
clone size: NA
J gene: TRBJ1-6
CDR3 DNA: TGTGCCAGCAGCGAAGGAGGGAGAAATTCACCCCTCCACTTT
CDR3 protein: CASSEGGRNSPLHF

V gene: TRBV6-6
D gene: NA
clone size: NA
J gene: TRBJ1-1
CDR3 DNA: TGTGCCAGCAGTTACGGACAGAGGAACACTGAAGCTTTCTTT
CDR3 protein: CASSYGQRNTEAFF

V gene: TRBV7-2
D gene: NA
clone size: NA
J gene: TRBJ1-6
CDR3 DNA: TGTGCCAGCAGCTTTACAGGCCCTAGGGGAGGTTCACCCCTCCACTTT
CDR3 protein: CASSFTGPRGGSPLHF

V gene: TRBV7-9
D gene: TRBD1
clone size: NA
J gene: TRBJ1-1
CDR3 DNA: TGTGCCAGCAGCTTACTGACAGGGGGAGGGAACACTGAAGCTTTCTTT
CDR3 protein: CASSLLTGGGNTEAFF

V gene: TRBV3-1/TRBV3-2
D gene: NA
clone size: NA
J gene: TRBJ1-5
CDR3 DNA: TGTGCCAGCAGCTTGGCGGGGCTGGAGGGGATTCAGCCCCAGCATTTT
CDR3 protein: CASSLAGLEGIQPQHF

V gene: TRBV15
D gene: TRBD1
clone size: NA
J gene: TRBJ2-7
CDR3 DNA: TGTGCCACCAGCAGAGTAAGGCAGGGGGCTCTCAACGAGCAGTACTTC
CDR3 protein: CATSRVRQGALNEQYF

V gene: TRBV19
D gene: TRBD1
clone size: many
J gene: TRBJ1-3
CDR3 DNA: TGTGCCAGTAGTAGGACAGGGACGGACATATGGAACACCATATATTTT
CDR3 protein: CASSRTGTDIWNTIYF

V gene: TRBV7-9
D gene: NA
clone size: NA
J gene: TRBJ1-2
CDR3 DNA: TGTGCCAGCAGCTTGGGAGGGGGAGGTAAGGATGGCTACACCTTC
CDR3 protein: CASSLGGGGKDGYTF

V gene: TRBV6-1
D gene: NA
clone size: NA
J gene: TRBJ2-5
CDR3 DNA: TGTGCCAGCAGTGATGAGGGGGGGGCCCCGGAGACCCAGTACTTC
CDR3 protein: CASSDEGGAPETQYF

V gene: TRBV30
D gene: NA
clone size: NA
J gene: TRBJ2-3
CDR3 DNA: TGTGCCTGGGGTCAGGGGTCCGATACGCAGTATTTT
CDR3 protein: CAWGQGSDTQYF

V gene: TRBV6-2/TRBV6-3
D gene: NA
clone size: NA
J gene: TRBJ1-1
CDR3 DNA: TGTGCCAGCAGTGCCCACCGGTTGAACACTGAAGCTTTCTTT
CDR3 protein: CASSAHRLNTEAFF

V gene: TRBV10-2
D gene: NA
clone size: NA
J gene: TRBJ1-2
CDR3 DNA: TGCGCCAGCAGTGAGAGGCCAGACTATGGCTACACCTTC
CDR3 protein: CASSERPDYGYTF

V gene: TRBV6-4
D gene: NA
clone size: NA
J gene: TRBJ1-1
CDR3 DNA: TGTGCCAGCACCGTCCCTGAAGCTTTCTTT
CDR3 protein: CASTVPEAFF

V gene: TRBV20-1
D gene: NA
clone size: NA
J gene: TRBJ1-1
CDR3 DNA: TGCAGTGCTAGTAGTCCGGGATGGGGCACTGAAGCTTTCTTT
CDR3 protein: CSASSPGWGTEAFF